This TCR beta chain was identified during a study of blood T cell repertoires in COVID-19. Whole-study context: Nucleic acid was either cDNA or gDNA, and it came from T cells, B-cell-depleted T cells, or PBMCs.

Germline V gives CDR1 KGHSY, CDR2 FQNENV. This CDR3 has 13 amino acids. V shed 3 bases, J shed 10 bases, and the junction held 6 bases outside the gene matches. The table came from immunoSEQ multiplex PCR; TCRdb's copy has only in-frame clones and leaves some out. This sample yields about 130,000 clones, of which about 88% are seen a single time; approximately 2.2% belongs to the top ten. This TCR was recovered from a woman aged 45-59 years who had recovered from COVID-19. The sequenced sample was PBMCs or T cells enriched from blood (not recorded which). The rearrangement joins TRBV16 to TRBJ2-1, with 7 nucleotides matching TRBD1. The CDR3 spells CASSQHTGDEQFF. The CDR3 DNA is TGTGCCAGCAGCCAGCATACAGGGGACGAGCAGTTCTTC.